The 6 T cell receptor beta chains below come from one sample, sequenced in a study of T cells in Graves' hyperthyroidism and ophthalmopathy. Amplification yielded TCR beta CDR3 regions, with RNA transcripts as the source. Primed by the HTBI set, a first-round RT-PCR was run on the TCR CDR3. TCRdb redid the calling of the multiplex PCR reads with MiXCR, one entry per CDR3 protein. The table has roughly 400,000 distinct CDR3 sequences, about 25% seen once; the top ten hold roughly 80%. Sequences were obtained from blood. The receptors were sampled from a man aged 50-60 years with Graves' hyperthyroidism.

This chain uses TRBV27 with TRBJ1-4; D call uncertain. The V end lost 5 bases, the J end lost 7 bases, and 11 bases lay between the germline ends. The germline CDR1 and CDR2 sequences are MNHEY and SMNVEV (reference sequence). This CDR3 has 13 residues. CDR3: CASSRRLSEKLFF. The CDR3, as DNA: TGTGCCAGCAGTCGCAGGTTGTCTGAAAAACTGTTTTTT.

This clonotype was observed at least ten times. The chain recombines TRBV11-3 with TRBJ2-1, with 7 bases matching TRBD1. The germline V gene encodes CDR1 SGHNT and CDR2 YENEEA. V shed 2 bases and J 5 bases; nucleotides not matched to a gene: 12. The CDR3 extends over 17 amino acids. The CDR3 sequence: CASSLLAGTEKDNEQFF. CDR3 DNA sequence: TGTGCCAGCAGCTTACTGGCCGGGACAGAGAAAGACAATGAGCAGTTCTTC.

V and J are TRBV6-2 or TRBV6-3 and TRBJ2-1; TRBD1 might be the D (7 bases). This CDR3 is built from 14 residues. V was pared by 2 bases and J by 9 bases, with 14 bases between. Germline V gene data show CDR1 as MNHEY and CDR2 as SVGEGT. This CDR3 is CASSYGKQGGEQFF. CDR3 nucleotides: TGTGCCAGCAGTTACGGAAAGCAGGGGGGTGAGCAGTTCTTC.

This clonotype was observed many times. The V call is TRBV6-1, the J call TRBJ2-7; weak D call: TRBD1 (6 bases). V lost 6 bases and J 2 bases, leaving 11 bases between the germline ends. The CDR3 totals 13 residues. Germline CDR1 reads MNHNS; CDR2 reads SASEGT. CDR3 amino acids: CASSRGPTYEQYF. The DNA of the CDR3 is TGTGCCAGCAGCAGGGGCCCCACCTACGAGCAGTACTTC.

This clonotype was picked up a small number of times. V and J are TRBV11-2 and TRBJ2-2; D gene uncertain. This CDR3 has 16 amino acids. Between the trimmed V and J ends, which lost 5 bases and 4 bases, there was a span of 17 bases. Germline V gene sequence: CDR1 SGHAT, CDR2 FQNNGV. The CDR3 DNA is TGTGCCAGCAGCCCCGACCGGGTGGTGGTCACCGGGGAGCTGTTTTTT. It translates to CASSPDRVVVTGELFF. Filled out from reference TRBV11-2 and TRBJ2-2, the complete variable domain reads EAGVAQSPRYKIIEKRQSVAFWCNPISGHATLYWYQQILGQGPKLLIQFQNNGVVDDSQLPKDRFSAERLKGVDSTLKIQPAKLEDSAVYLCASSPDRVVVTGELFFGEGSRLTVL.

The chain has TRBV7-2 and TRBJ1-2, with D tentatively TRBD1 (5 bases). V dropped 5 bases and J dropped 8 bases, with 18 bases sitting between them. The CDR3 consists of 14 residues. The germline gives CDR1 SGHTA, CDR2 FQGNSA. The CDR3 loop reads CASSPTRAGEGYTF. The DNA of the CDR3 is TGTGCCAGCAGCCCAACCAGGGCGGGAGAAGGCTACACCTTC. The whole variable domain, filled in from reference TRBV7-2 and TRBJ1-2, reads GAGVSQSPSNKVTEKGKDVELRCDPISGHTALYWYRQSLGQGLEFLIYFQGNSAPDKSGLPSDRFSAERTGGSVSTLTIQRTQQEDSAVYLCASSPTRAGEGYTFGSGTRLTVV.